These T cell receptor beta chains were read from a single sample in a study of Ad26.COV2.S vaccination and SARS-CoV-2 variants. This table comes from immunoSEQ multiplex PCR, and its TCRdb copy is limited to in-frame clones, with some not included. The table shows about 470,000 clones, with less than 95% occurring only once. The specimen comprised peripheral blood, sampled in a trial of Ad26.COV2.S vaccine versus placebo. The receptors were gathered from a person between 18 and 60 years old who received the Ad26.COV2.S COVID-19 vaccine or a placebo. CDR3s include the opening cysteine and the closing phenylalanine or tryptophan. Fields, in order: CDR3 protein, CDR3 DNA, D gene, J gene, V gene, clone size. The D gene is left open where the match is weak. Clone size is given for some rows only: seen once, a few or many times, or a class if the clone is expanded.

CASSIMAVPDTQYF,TGTGCCAGTAGTATCATGGCGGTCCCAGATACGCAGTATTTT,NA,TRBJ2-3,TRBV19,NA
CASRPWGSYEQYF,TGTGCCAGCAGGCCTTGGGGGTCCTACGAGCAGTACTTC,NA,TRBJ2-7,TRBV11-1,NA
CASSLGTLSYNEQFF,TGCGCCAGCAGCCTGGGGACTCTTTCCTACAATGAGCAGTTCTTC,NA,TRBJ2-1,TRBV5-1,NA
CASSPASGGSYEQYF,TGTGCCAGCTCACCGGCTAGCGGGGGATCCTACGAGCAGTACTTC,TRBD2,TRBJ2-7,TRBV18,few
CASSYSGRPSSYNEQFF,TGTGCCAGCAGTTATAGCGGGAGACCCAGCTCCTACAATGAGCAGTTCTTC,TRBD2,TRBJ2-1,TRBV6-2/TRBV6-3,NA
CASGGGGEQYF,TGTGCCAGTGGAGGGGGAGGGGAGCAGTACTTC,NA,TRBJ2-7,TRBV27,NA
CASSLAGEQYF,TGTGCCAGCAGTTTAGCGGGAGAGCAGTACTTC,NA,TRBJ2-7,TRBV12-3/TRBV12-4,NA
CASSELDAKVTQYF,TGTGCCAGCAGTGAACTAGACGCGAAGGTTACGCAGTATTTT,NA,TRBJ2-3,TRBV25-1,NA
CASSFRDRDRDSNQPQHF,TGTGCCAGCAGTTTCCGCGACCGGGACAGGGATAGCAATCAGCCCCAGCATTTT,TRBD1,TRBJ1-5,TRBV6-2/TRBV6-3,NA
CASSLEWAGELFF,TGCGCCAGCAGCTTAGAATGGGCCGGGGAGCTGTTTTTT,NA,TRBJ2-2,TRBV5-1,NA
CASSLAQSPRNTEAFF,TGTGCCAGCAGCTTAGCTCAGTCCCCCAGGAACACTGAAGCTTTCTTT,NA,TRBJ1-1,TRBV7-9,NA
CASTQTGGQTDTQYF,TGTGCCAGTACCCAAACGGGAGGGCAAACAGATACGCAGTATTTT,TRBD2,TRBJ2-3,TRBV19,NA
CASSYSGSGFTDTQYF,TGTGCCAGCAGCTATAGCGGGAGTGGTTTTACAGATACGCAGTATTTT,TRBD2,TRBJ2-3,TRBV28,NA
CASSNGGGEYNEQFF,TGTGCCAGCAGTAATGGGGGAGGCGAATACAATGAGCAGTTCTTC,NA,TRBJ2-1,TRBV27,NA